This paragraph covers one T cell receptor (beta chain) sequence. These data come from a study of blood T cell repertoires in COVID-19. Libraries were prepared by immunoSEQ multiplex PCR; TCRdb keeps only in-frame clonotypes and omits some of them. The sample consists of some 70,000 clones, around four fifths of them appearing once. Germline CDR1 and CDR2: SGHAT and FQNNGV. Trimming pared 0 bases from V and 1 base from J, leaving 16 bases between. The CDR3 is 18 amino acids. The sequenced material came from peripheral blood. V usage is TRBV11-2 and J usage is TRBJ2-4; tentatively, D is TRBD2 (7 bases). This receptor was obtained from a woman aged 60 to 75 with acute or convalescent COVID-19. The CDR3, as DNA: TGTGCCAGCAGCTTAGATGAGGGGGGGCTCGGCGCCAAAAACATTCAGTACTTC. Translation gives CASSLDEGGLGAKNIQYF.